The clone carrying this T cell receptor beta chain was picked up one time. Its antigen is currently unknown. TCRdb re-called the RT-PCR reads through MiXCR, storing one row per CDR3 protein. The sample gives about 570,000 distinct CDR3 sequences, over 9% of which show up once; approximately 11% is in the top ten. Germline assignment: CDR1 SGHRS and CDR2 YFSETQ. The CDR3 length is 13 residues. Trimming took off 1 base at V and 4 bases at J, with 8 bases between the two ends. This sample is part of a study of response to subunit inactivated influenza vaccine. Study-wide findings and caveats: Authors suggested each seasonal flu vaccination may recruit only limited numbers of new T cells.

This sample also appeared in a second study, on T cells expressing NK-cell markers. That study adds: It was by 5'RACE template switching with UMIs that TCR beta cDNA was made. CD3+CD56+NKG2C+, CD3+CD56+NKG2C- and CD3+CD56-NKG2C+ T cells, once sorted, supplied the TCR beta repertoires. The sequencing cohort of eight donors included seven HCMV-seropositive individuals and one seronegative individual. Several donors likewise had their CD3+CD56-NKG2C+ fraction led by these clonotypes.

The receptor's source is a man in his fifties or sixties who received an inactivated influenza vaccine. The chain is built from TRBV5-1 and TRBJ1-2; D not resolved. The input for sequencing was PBMCs from blood, taken on the day of vaccination. CDR3 DNA sequence: TGCGCCAGCAGCTTGTTCAAGGCCTATGGCTACACCTTC. It is translated as CASSLFKAYGYTF.